The 21 T cell receptor beta chains below all came from one sample that was sequenced in a study of blood T cell repertoires in COVID-19. The table came from immunoSEQ multiplex PCR; TCRdb's copy has only in-frame clones and leaves some out. This table has approximately 170,000 clones, around four fifths appearing once. Source material: PBMCs or T cells enriched from blood (not recorded which). These receptor sequences come from a woman in her 50s who had recovered from COVID-19.

The chain joins TRBV19 to TRBJ2-6; D possibly corresponds to TRBD1 (5 bases). Trimming left V 6 bases short and J 2 bases short, with 8 bases between. The length of the CDR3 is 14 residues. CDR1 is LNHDA and CDR2 is SQIVND in the germline V gene (reference sequence). The CDR3, as DNA: TGTGCCAGTAGGGTGGGGCCTGGGGCCAACGTCCTGACTTTC. Encoded protein: CASRVGPGANVLTF.

This clone was seen a handful of times. The chain joins TRBV2 to TRBJ2-7; D unresolved. The CDR3 is 14 amino acids. V lost 2 bases and J 2 bases, leaving 10 bases between the germline ends. In germline, CDR1 is SNHLY, CDR2 FYNNEI. CDR3 loop: CASSERQAAYEQYF. The CDR3 DNA is TGTGCCAGCAGTGAAAGGCAGGCCGCCTACGAGCAGTACTTC. Together with reference TRBV2 and TRBJ2-7, the CDR3 gives the full variable domain: EPEVTQTPSHQVTQMGQEVILRCVPISNHLYFYWYRQILGQKVEFLVSFYNNEISEKSEIFDDQFSVERPDGSNFTLKIRSTKLEDSAMYFCASSERQAAYEQYFGPGTRLTVT.

The chain is built from TRBV19 and TRBJ2-1; 14 nucleotides align to TRBD2. The germline V gene has CDR1 LNHDA and CDR2 SQIVND (reference sequence). The junction had 11 bases not matched to a gene; V was cut back by 3 bases and J by 7 bases. This CDR3 spans 18 amino acids. The CDR3 region is CASSIDGPGLAGVNEQFF. The CDR3 DNA reads TGTGCCAGTAGTATCGACGGACCGGGACTAGCGGGAGTAAATGAGCAGTTCTTC.

This clone was observed once. The chain recombines TRBV9 with TRBJ2-2; the D is unclear. The CDR3 length is 13 residues. Per germline, CDR1 SGDLS and CDR2 YYNGEE. V gave up 0 bases and J gave up 4 bases, with 4 bases separating them. The CDR3 reads CASSVDGTGELFF. CDR3 coding DNA: TGTGCCAGCAGCGTAGACGGCACCGGGGAGCTGTTTTTT.

This clone was observed a few times. The rearrangement uses TRBV5-1 and TRBJ2-7; TRBD1 is a possible D gene (6 bases). The CDR3 is made up of 16 amino acids. Trimming took off 4 bases at V and 5 bases at J, with 22 bases between the two ends. The V gene's germline CDR1 is SGHRS and CDR2 YFSETQ. The CDR3 spells CASSPDGTGFQDEQYF. CDR3 bases: TGCGCCAGCAGCCCGGACGGAACAGGGTTCCAGGACGAGCAGTACTTC.

The chain employs TRBV5-4 and TRBJ2-7; 9 bases fit TRBD1. V was clipped by 4 bases and J by 7 bases; unmatched bases: 12. The CDR3 is 15 residues long. CDR1 is SGHNT and CDR2 is YYREEE in the germline V gene (reference sequence). This CDR3 reads CASSMPGQGRREQYF. In nucleotides, the CDR3 is TGTGCCAGCAGCATGCCGGGACAGGGTAGAAGGGAGCAGTACTTC.

This clone was counted a single time. The chain combines TRBV6-5 with TRBJ2-2; 7 bases align to TRBD2. Germline values: CDR1 MNHEY, CDR2 SVGAGI. The CDR3 has 14 residues. Trimming removed 5 bases from V and 9 bases from J; junction bases left unmatched: 9. The CDR3 region is CASSTQRGLRELFF. CDR3 bases: TGTGCCAGCAGTACACAGCGGGGTCTCAGGGAGCTGTTTTTT.

The chain recombines TRBV19 with TRBJ2-2, with D unresolved. The germline V and J ends were trimmed by 5 bases and 5 bases, with 12 bases remaining between them. The CDR3 has 14 amino acids. From germline, CDR1 is LNHDA and CDR2 SQIVND (reference sequence). CDR3 DNA sequence: TGTGCCAGTAGTTTCGTACTTCGGACCGGGGAGCTGTTTTTT. Protein: CASSFVLRTGELFF.

J is TRBJ2-3 and V is TRBV7-3; D remains ambiguous. CDR1 and CDR2 (germline): SGHTA, FQGTGA. CDR3 length equals 14 residues. Trimming pared 2 bases from V and 2 bases from J, leaving 8 bases between. CDR3 coding DNA: TGTGCCAGCAGCTTACTAGGCCTCACAGATACGCAGTATTTT. Its protein product is CASSLLGLTDTQYF.

The chain joins TRBV3-1 (or the pseudogene TRBV3-2) to TRBJ1-1; the match to TRBD1 covers 8 bases. The junction had 4 bases not matched to a gene; V was cut back by 3 bases and J by 1 base. The germline V gene encodes CDR1 LGHDT and CDR2 YNNKEL (reference sequence). This CDR3 spans 15 amino acids. The CDR3 region is CASSHGDRGNTEAFF. The DNA for the CDR3 is TGTGCCAGCAGCCACGGAGACAGGGGGAACACTGAAGCTTTCTTT.

V gene TRBV7-9 combines with J gene TRBJ2-3; D gene unclear. Trimming stripped 8 bases from V and 2 bases from J, with 14 bases between. This CDR3 comprises 14 residues. Germline V gene data show CDR1 as SEHNR and CDR2 as FQNEAQ (reference sequence). The CDR3 sequence: CASVLAAITDTQYF. CDR3 in DNA: TGTGCCAGCGTTCTGGCGGCAATCACAGATACGCAGTATTTT.

The V gene is TRBV4-1, the J gene TRBJ2-1; TRBD1 is a possible D gene (7 bases). The germline V gene encodes CDR1 MGHRA and CDR2 YSYEKL. Trimming shortened V by 4 bases and J by 10 bases, and 20 bases separated the two germline ends. The CDR3 consists of 15 residues. The DNA for the CDR3 is TGCGCCAGCAGCCCCGGGCAGGGGGGCCCTCGGGAGCAGTTCTTC. Residues: CASSPGQGGPREQFF.

CDR3: CASSLALQEYGYTF. DNA of the CDR3: TGTGCCAGCAGCTTGGCACTACAGGAATATGGCTACACCTTC. The chain links TRBV5-6 to TRBJ1-2; D possibly corresponds to TRBD1 (5 bases). V was trimmed by 0 bases and J by 5 bases, leaving 11 bases between them. Germline V gene sequence: CDR1 SGHDT, CDR2 YYEEEE. This CDR3 comprises 14 residues.

This clone was counted between two and nine times. The chain is built from TRBV6-2 or TRBV6-3 and TRBJ2-3, with TRBD2 identical over 8 bases. J was trimmed by 2 bases and V by 5 bases; bases with no gene match: 9. CDR1 MNHEY and CDR2 SVGEGT come from the germline V gene. The CDR3 consists of 16 residues. This CDR3 reads CASSPGGAGDTDTQYF. The CDR3 nucleotides read TGTGCCAGCAGTCCCGGGGGAGCGGGGGACACAGATACGCAGTATTTT.

The rearrangement links TRBV7-2 to TRBJ2-3, with 8 bases fitting TRBD2. V lost 1 base and J lost 0; bases outside the gene matches: 9. The CDR3 runs 18 residues. The germline V gene encodes CDR1 SGHTA and CDR2 FQGNSA. The CDR3 DNA reads as TGTGCCAGCAGCTTAGAATGGTCTAGCGGGCTCAGCACAGATACGCAGTATTTT. Amino acids: CASSLEWSSGLSTDTQYF.

V usage is TRBV19 and J usage is TRBJ2-1; D may be TRBD2 (7 bases). Trimming pared 10 bases from V and 7 bases from J, leaving 20 bases between. The CDR3 has 14 residues. Germline-derived CDR1 and CDR2 are LNHDA and SQIVND (reference sequence). The CDR3 bases are TGTGCCACTTTAAGGGGGGGTAGTATAAATGAGCAGTTCTTC. This codes for CATLRGGSINEQFF.

The chain is built from TRBV2 and TRBJ1-1, with 10 bases identical to TRBD1. The ends lost 3 bases at V and 2 bases at J; junction bases unmatched: 3. This CDR3 region has 15 residues. Germline V lookup: CDR1 SNHLY, CDR2 FYNNEI. CDR3 nucleotides: TGTGCCAGCAGTGACACGACAGGGGGCAACACTGAAGCTTTCTTT. Amino acids: CASSDTTGGNTEAFF.

The genes are TRBV19 and TRBJ1-1, with D perhaps TRBD1 (6 bases). The CDR3 sequence is 15 residues long. V shed 3 bases and J shed 0 bases, with 11 bases lying between them. Germline CDR1 and CDR2: LNHDA and SQIVND (reference sequence). CDR3 region: CASSIGDTLNTEAFF. CDR3 nucleotides: TGTGCCAGTAGTATTGGGGACACCTTGAACACTGAAGCTTTCTTT. Full variable domain (outside the CDR3, taken from reference TRBV19 and TRBJ1-1): DGGITQSPKYLFRKEGQNVTLSCEQNLNHDAMYWYRQDPGQGLRLIYYSQIVNDFQKGDIAEGYSVSREKKESFPLTVTSAQKNPTAFYLCASSIGDTLNTEAFFGQGTRLTVV.

The V and J genes are TRBV15 and TRBJ1-2; TRBD1 matches 9 bases. V lost 4 bases to trimming and J lost 2 bases; unmatched junction nucleotides: 5. The CDR3 totals 15 residues. Germline assignment: CDR1 LNHNV and CDR2 YYDKDF (reference sequence). The CDR3 nucleotides read TGTGCCACCAGCAAAGGGACAGGGCGAAACTATGGCTACACCTTC. Translation: CATSKGTGRNYGYTF. Together with reference TRBV15 and TRBJ1-2, the CDR3 gives the full variable domain: DAMVIQNPRYQVTQFGKPVTLSCSQTLNHNVMYWYQQKSSQAPKLLFHYYDKDFNNEADTPDNFQSRRPNTSFCFLDIRSPGLGDTAMYLCATSKGTGRNYGYTFGSGTRLTVV.

The chain carries TRBV3-1 (or the pseudogene TRBV3-2) and TRBJ1-2, with TRBD1 as a possible D gene (6 bases). Germline CDR1 and CDR2: LGHDT and YNNKEL (reference sequence). Trimming left V 5 bases short and J 8 bases short, with 15 bases between. The CDR3 is 13 amino acids. CDR3 in amino acids: CASSSTGGAGYTF. In DNA, the CDR3 is TGTGCCAGCAGCTCGACAGGCGGAGCGGGCTACACCTTC.

This clone has only a few counts. This chain links TRBV7-2 with TRBJ1-6; the D gene is possibly TRBD1 (5 bases). The CDR3 totals 17 residues. CDR1 SGHTA and CDR2 FQGNSA come from the germline V gene. V lost 5 bases and J 7 bases, leaving 21 bases between the germline ends. Here the CDR3 DNA reads TGTGCCAGCAGCCTCAACGCCTCCGGGGGACGAAATTCACCCCTCCACTTT. As protein: CASSLNASGGRNSPLHF.